The clone carrying this TCR beta chain appeared once. This sample stems from a study of blood T cell repertoires in COVID-19. Participant age was about 18 to 95 years, and participants resided in about two dozen US areas. This CDR3 is built from 17 residues. The J segment lost 2 bases and the V segment lost 6 bases, leaving 9 bases of the junction unmatched. CDR1 and CDR2 (germline): MNHNY, SVGAGI (reference sequence). As handled by the study authors: How many nucleated cells were present was estimated from reference gene primer amplification. Some clones are missing from TCRdb's copy, which holds only in-frame ones; the method was immunoSEQ multiplex PCR. That table gives V, J and clone size, and the DNA gave D and trimming. The sample has about 160,000 clones, around 82% seen once.

The clonotype comes from a man aged 35-49 years who had recovered from COVID-19. Sequenced input: PBMCs or T cells enriched from blood (not recorded which). This chain links TRBV6-6 with TRBJ2-3; 12 bases align to TRBD2. CDR3 nucleotides: TGTGCCAGCAGACGACTAGCGGGGGCCGGTACCACAGATACGCAGTATTTT. Protein sequence: CASRRLAGAGTTDTQYF.